The next 15 T cell receptor beta chains were all read from a single sample in a study of blood T cell repertoires in COVID-19. TCRdb's table, derived via immunoSEQ multiplex PCR, lists solely in-frame clones and lacks some. This table has over 70,000 clones, about 91% appearing once. The sample taken for sequencing was peripheral blood. The receptors here all came from a woman older than 75 with acute or convalescent COVID-19.

V gene TRBV27 combines with J gene TRBJ2-3, with 8 bases matching TRBD2. The CDR3 is made up of 17 amino acids. J was trimmed by 1 base and V by 4 bases; bases with no gene match: 10. From germline, CDR1 is MNHEY and CDR2 SMNVEV (reference sequence). The CDR3 DNA follows: TGTGCCAGCAGTTCGGCCCGAAGTAGCGGGGGCACAGATACGCAGTATTTT. Its translation is CASSSARSSGGTDTQYF.

V and J are TRBV25-1 and TRBJ2-6; TRBD1 agrees at 9 bases. The CDR3 length is 17 residues. CDR1 is MGHDK and CDR2 is SYGVNS in the germline V gene. Losses at the gene ends were 5 bases for V and 0 bases for J; bases not matched to a gene: 5. The CDR3 spells CASSPQTGGSGANVLTF. CDR3 DNA sequence: TGTGCCAGCAGTCCCCAGACAGGGGGCTCTGGGGCCAACGTCCTGACTTTC. The entire variable domain, with the rest obtained from reference TRBV25-1 and TRBJ2-6, is as follows: EADIYQTPRYLVIGTGKKITLECSQTMGHDKMYWYQQDPGMELHLIHYSYGVNSTEKGDLSSESTVSRIRTEHFPLTLESARPSHTSQYLCASSPQTGGSGANVLTFGAGSRLTVL.

The genes are TRBV15 and TRBJ1-2, with 9 bases that match TRBD1. CDR1 is LNHNV, CDR2 YYDKDF, per germline (reference sequence). J gave up 8 bases and V 6 bases, and 7 bases lay outside the gene matches. The length of the CDR3 is 13 residues. This CDR3 is CATSKRDREGYTF. The CDR3 DNA reads TGTGCCACCAGTAAACGGGACAGGGAAGGCTACACCTTC.

The J gene is TRBJ1-6, the V gene TRBV6-6; a possible D gene is TRBD1 (6 bases). The ends were cut back, 2 bases at V and 8 bases at J, with 10 bases in the middle. This CDR3 has 14 residues. Germline CDR1 and CDR2: MNHNY and SVGAGI (reference sequence). CDR3 protein: CASSYQTGYSPLHF. In DNA, the CDR3 is TGTGCCAGCAGTTACCAGACAGGATATTCACCCCTCCACTTT.

The chain links TRBV14 to TRBJ2-1; TRBD1 matches 12 bases. Germline lookup yields CDR1 SGHDN and CDR2 FVKESK. This CDR3 comprises 15 residues. After removal of 3 bases from V and 10 bases from J, the junction contained 7 bases not matched to a gene. The CDR3 loop is CASSQGQGAVREQFF. The CDR3 DNA reads TGTGCCAGCAGCCAGGGACAGGGGGCGGTTAGGGAGCAGTTCTTC.

This sequence joins TRBV18 and TRBJ1-1; the D gene is possibly TRBD1 (6 bases). V was clipped by 6 bases and J by 4 bases, with 21 bases between them. Germline V gene lookup returns CDR1 KGHSH and CDR2 LQKENI. The CDR3 has 16 amino acids. The CDR3 loop is CASSPNAGQSGTEAFF. As DNA, the CDR3 is TGTGCCAGCTCCCCCAACGCCGGACAGTCGGGCACTGAAGCTTTCTTT. Combining the CDR3 with reference TRBV18 and TRBJ1-1 gives the whole variable domain NAGVMQNPRHLVRRRGQEARLRCSPMKGHSHVYWYRQLPEEGLKFMVYLQKENIIDESGMPKERFSAEFPKEGPSILRIQQVVRGDSAAYFCASSPNAGQSGTEAFFGQGTRLTVV.

The chain couples TRBV19 to TRBJ1-5; the match to TRBD1 covers 8 bases. CDR1 and CDR2 (germline): LNHDA, SQIVND (reference sequence). Trimming cost V 7 bases and J 8 bases; bases outside gene matches: 7. The CDR3 spans 13 residues. The CDR3: CASTGDRWEPQHF. In DNA, the CDR3 is TGTGCCAGTACCGGGGACAGGTGGGAGCCCCAGCATTTT. Full variable domain (rest looked up from reference TRBV19 and TRBJ1-5): DGGITQSPKYLFRKEGQNVTLSCEQNLNHDAMYWYRQDPGQGLRLIYYSQIVNDFQKGDIAEGYSVSREKKESFPLTVTSAQKNPTAFYLCASTGDRWEPQHFGDGTRLSIL.

The chain couples TRBV10-1 to TRBJ2-7, with 10 bases lining up with TRBD2. Trimming took 0 bases from V and 2 from J; bases not matched to a gene: 1. CDR3 length: 15 amino acids. Germline V gene data show CDR1 as WNHNN and CDR2 as SYGVQD (reference sequence). CDR3 bases: TGCGCCAGCAGTGAGTCGAGCGGGAGGGCCTACGAGCAGTACTTC. It encodes CASSESSGRAYEQYF.

The chain employs TRBV4-2 and TRBJ1-1, with D perhaps matching TRBD1 (6 bases). V was trimmed by 6 bases and J by 1 base, leaving 12 bases between them. This CDR3 has 14 residues. Germline CDR1 reads LGHNA; CDR2 reads YNFKEQ. This CDR3 is CASRRDTGNTEAFF. DNA of the CDR3: TGTGCCAGCAGACGGGACACCGGGAACACTGAAGCTTTCTTT.

This rearrangement joins TRBV3-1 (or the pseudogene TRBV3-2) to TRBJ1-1; 11 nucleotides align to TRBD1. The germline V gene has CDR1 LGHDT and CDR2 YNNKEL (reference sequence). The CDR3 spans 14 residues. J gave up 4 bases and V 3 bases, and 1 base lay outside the gene matches. CDR3 coding DNA: TGTGCCAGCAGCCAGGACAGGGGGCCCACTGAAGCTTTCTTT. Translating it yields CASSQDRGPTEAFF.

The V call is TRBV30, the J call TRBJ2-1; 10 nucleotides agree with TRBD2. CDR3 size: 14 residues. The ends lost 7 bases at V and 5 bases at J; junction bases unmatched: 8. The V gene's germline CDR1 is GTSNPN and CDR2 SVGIG (reference sequence). The CDR3 loop is CAFLRSGGDNEQFF. The CDR3 nucleotides read TGTGCCTTTCTCCGGAGCGGGGGGGACAATGAGCAGTTCTTC.

This clone appeared a single time. The chain has TRBV6-5 and TRBJ2-7; D is unclear. The CDR3 covers 16 residues. Germline-derived CDR1 and CDR2 are MNHEY and SVGAGI. Trimming shortened V by 0 bases and J by 1 base, and 13 bases separated the two germline ends. This CDR3 reads CASSYSKHQSSYEQYF. Here the CDR3 DNA reads TGTGCCAGCAGTTACTCTAAACACCAGTCATCCTACGAGCAGTACTTC.

This clone came up once. CDR3: CASSPGQGLGYEQYF. In DNA form, the CDR3 reads TGTGCCAGCAGTCCCGGACAGGGGCTCGGCTACGAGCAGTACTTC. This chain connects TRBV27 to TRBJ2-7; the match to TRBD1 covers 9 bases. This CDR3 is built from 15 residues. V was clipped by 5 bases and J by 3 bases; unmatched bases: 8. Germline V gene sequence: CDR1 MNHEY, CDR2 SMNVEV (reference sequence).

This clone showed up just once. This chain links TRBV28 with TRBJ1-5; no definite D call. The CDR3 has 14 amino acids. The V gene's germline CDR1 is MDHEN and CDR2 SYDVKM. V gave up 6 bases and J gave up 6 bases, with 15 bases separating them. The CDR3 sequence is CASSSPGFSQPQHF. The CDR3 DNA follows: TGTGCCAGCAGCTCCCCAGGATTTAGTCAGCCCCAGCATTTT.

The DNA for the CDR3 is TGTGCCAGCAGCTTGGACAGGGGAGGTGACGAGCAGTACTTC. It translates to CASSLDRGGDEQYF. The rearrangement uses TRBV5-6 and TRBJ2-7; a possible D gene is TRBD1 (7 bases). The CDR3 sequence is 14 residues long. With 0 bases removed from V and 5 bases from J, the gap between germline ends came to 12 bases. CDR1 SGHDT and CDR2 YYEEEE come from the germline V gene.